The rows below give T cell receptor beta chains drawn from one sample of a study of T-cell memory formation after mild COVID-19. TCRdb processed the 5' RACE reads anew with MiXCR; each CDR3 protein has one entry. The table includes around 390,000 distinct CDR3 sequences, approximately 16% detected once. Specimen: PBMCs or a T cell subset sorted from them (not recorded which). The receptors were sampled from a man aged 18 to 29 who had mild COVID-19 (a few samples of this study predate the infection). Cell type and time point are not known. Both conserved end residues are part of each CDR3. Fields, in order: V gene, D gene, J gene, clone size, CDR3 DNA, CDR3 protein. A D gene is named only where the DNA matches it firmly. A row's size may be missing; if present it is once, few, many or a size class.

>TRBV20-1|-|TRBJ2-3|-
TGCAGTGCTGAGAGGAGCGACCAGGCCCTAGATACGCAGTATTTT
CSAERSDQALDTQYF
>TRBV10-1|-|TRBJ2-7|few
TGCGCCAGCAGTGGAGGGGGGAATTACGAGCAGTACTTC
CASSGGGNYEQYF
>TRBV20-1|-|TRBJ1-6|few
TGCAGTGCTAGCGAAGGGAGGAATTCACCCCTCCACTTT
CSASEGRNSPLHF
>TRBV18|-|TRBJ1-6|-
TGTGCCAGCTCACCAGGCAGGGGACCTCCTAATTCACCCCTCCACTTT
CASSPGRGPPNSPLHF
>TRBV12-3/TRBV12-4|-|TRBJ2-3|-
TGTGCCAGCAGCTGGGACGGAACCAGGGATACGCAGTATTTT
CASSWDGTRDTQYF
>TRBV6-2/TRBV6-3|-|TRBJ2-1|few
TGTGCCACCTCCTGGGGGCAGCCCCCTGACAATGAGCAGTTCTTC
CATSWGQPPDNEQFF
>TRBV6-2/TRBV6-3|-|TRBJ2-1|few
TGTGCCAGCGGACGAGTAAGGGGGGGATACAATGAGCAGTTCTTC
CASGRVRGGYNEQFF
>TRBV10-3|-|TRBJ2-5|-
TGTGCCATCAGTGAGTCGAACAACAGGGAGACCCAGTACTTC
CAISESNNRETQYF
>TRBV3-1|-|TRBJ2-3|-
TGTGCCAGCAGGAAGACAGGGAGGTCCACAGATACGCAGTATTTT
CASRKTGRSTDTQYF
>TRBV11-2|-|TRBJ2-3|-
TGTGCCAGCAGCGGAGAGGAGAGTAGCGCTTACACAGATACGCAGTATTTT
CASSGEESSAYTDTQYF
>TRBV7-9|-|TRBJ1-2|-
TGTGCCAGCAGCTTAGGGCGTTTGAGTGGAGGCTACACCTTC
CASSLGRLSGGYTF
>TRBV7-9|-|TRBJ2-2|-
TGTGCCAGCAGCCGCACGGGTCTGACGAACACCGGGGAGCTGTTTTTT
CASSRTGLTNTGELFF
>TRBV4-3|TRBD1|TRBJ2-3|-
TGCGCCAGCAGCCAACAGGGGGCTGATACGCAGTATTTT
CASSQQGADTQYF
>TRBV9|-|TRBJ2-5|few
TGTGCCAGCAGCGTTAGCGCGGGACAGCAAGAGACCCAGTACTTC
CASSVSAGQQETQYF
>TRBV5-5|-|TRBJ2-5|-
TGTGCCAGCAGAGTGCTAGAGACCCAGTACTTC
CASRVLETQYF
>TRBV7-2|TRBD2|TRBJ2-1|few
TGTGCCAGCAGCTTGGGAGCGGGGGTGTACAATGAGCAGTTCTTC
CASSLGAGVYNEQFF
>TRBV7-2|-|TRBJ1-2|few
TGTGCCAGCAGCTTCCAAGGGACGGACTATGGCTACACCTTC
CASSFQGTDYGYTF
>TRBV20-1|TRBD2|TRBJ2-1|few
TGCAGTAGCGGGGGGCACTCCTACAATGAGCAGTTCTTC
CSSGGHSYNEQFF
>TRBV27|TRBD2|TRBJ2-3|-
TGTGCCAGCAGAAAAGCGGGGGGAGGCACAGATACGCAGTATTTT
CASRKAGGGTDTQYF
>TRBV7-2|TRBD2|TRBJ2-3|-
TGTGCCAGCAGCCCATCGGGGGGAGGATATACGCAGTATTTT
CASSPSGGGYTQYF
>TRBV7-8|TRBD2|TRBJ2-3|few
TGTGCCAGCAGCTTAGGGGAGGGGTGGGCAGATACGCAGTATTTT
CASSLGEGWADTQYF
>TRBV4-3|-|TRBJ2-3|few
TGCGCCAGCAGCCAAGATCACGGGGGCCTGAGGAAAACGCAGTATTTT
CASSQDHGGLRKTQYF
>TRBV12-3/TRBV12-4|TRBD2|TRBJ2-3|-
TGTGCCAGCAGCGCGGGACTAGCGGGGACAGATACGCAGTATTTT
CASSAGLAGTDTQYF
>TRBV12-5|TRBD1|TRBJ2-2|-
TGTGCTAGTGTCCCGGGACAGGGGAGCGGGGAGCTGTTTTTT
CASVPGQGSGELFF
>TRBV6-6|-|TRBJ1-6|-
TGTGCCAGCAGCGTCGTTAGGCAGATTAATTCACCCCTCCACTTT
CASSVVRQINSPLHF
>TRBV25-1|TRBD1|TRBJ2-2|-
TGTGCCAGCGAACAGGGGATGAACACCGGGGAGCTGTTTTTT
CASEQGMNTGELFF
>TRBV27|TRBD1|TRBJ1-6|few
TGTGCCAGCAGTTTAAAATCGGGACAGGGGTTTTCACCCCTCCACTTT
CASSLKSGQGFSPLHF
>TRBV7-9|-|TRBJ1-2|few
TGTGCCAGCAGCCCGAGCCCGGGGGTGAACTATGGCTACACCTTC
CASSPSPGVNYGYTF
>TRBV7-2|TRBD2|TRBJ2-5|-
TGTGCCAGCAGCTCCCGGACTAGCGACTCTATTTGGTACTTC
CASSSRTSDSIWYF
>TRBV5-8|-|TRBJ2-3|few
TGTGCCAGCAGCTTGGCCCACGCCACAGATACGCAGTATTTT
CASSLAHATDTQYF
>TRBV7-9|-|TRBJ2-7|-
TGTGCCAGCAACGGGGAGGAGGTCGAGCAGTACTTC
CASNGEEVEQYF
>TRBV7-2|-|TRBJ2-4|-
TGTGCCAGCAGCGACAAGGCGACTTTAGCCAAAAACATTCAGTACTTC
CASSDKATLAKNIQYF
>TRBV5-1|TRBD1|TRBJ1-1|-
TGCGCCAGCAGCTTGGAGGCAGGGGGCTCTCGGGACACTGAAGCTTTCTTT
CASSLEAGGSRDTEAFF
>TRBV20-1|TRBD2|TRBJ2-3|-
TGCAGTGCTAGAGATTCGGGGGGGTCCTATTTT
CSARDSGGSYF
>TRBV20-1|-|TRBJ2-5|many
TGCAGTGCTCCGGGACAACAAGAGACCCAGTACTTC
CSAPGQQETQYF
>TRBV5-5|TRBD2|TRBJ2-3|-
TGTGCCAGCAGACCGGGACCGGGAGGTCCGGATACGCAGTATTTT
CASRPGPGGPDTQYF
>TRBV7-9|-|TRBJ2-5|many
TGTGCCAGCAGCTATTGGGCCGTGCAAGAGACCCAGTACTTC
CASSYWAVQETQYF
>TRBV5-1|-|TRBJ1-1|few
TGCGCCAGCAGCTTGCACAACCCGGCAGAAGCTTTCTTT
CASSLHNPAEAFF
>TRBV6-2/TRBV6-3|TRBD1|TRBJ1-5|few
TGTGCCAGCGCCCTCAAACCGGGACAGAATAGCAATCAGCCCCAGCATTTT
CASALKPGQNSNQPQHF
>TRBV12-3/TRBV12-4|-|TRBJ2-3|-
TGTGCGCCGACGGGCGGGGGCACAGATACGCAGTATTTT
CAPTGGGTDTQYF
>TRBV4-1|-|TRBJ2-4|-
TGCGCCAGCAGCCAAGGGGCGAGGGCCAAAAACATTCAGTACTTC
CASSQGARAKNIQYF
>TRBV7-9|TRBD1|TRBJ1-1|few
TGTGCCAGCAGCCTGCAACAGGGGCTTGGACAGGCTTTCTTT
CASSLQQGLGQAFF
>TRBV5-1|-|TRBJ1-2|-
TGCGCCAGCAGCCGAGACAGCTCAGCCTCCATCTATGGCTACACCTTC
CASSRDSSASIYGYTF
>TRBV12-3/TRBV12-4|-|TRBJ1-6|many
TGTGCCAGCAGTGAGGGGTTTTCACCCCTCCACTTT
CASSEGFSPLHF
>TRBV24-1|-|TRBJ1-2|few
TGTGCCACCAGTGATCGGGCCCGGGACCGAGGCTACACCTTC
CATSDRARDRGYTF
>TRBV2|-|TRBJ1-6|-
TGTGCCAGCAGTAACCCGGACGTTCTTAGGGGCTATAATTCACCCCTCCACTTT
CASSNPDVLRGYNSPLHF
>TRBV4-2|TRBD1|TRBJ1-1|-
TGTGCCAGCAGCCAATCCGGGACAGGGGTCACTGAAGCTTTCTTT
CASSQSGTGVTEAFF
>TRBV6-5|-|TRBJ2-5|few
TGTGCCAGCAGCCCACGAAGGGACAAAGAGACCCAGTACTTC
CASSPRRDKETQYF
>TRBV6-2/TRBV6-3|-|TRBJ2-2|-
TGTGCCAGCAAAAAGGGGGGGAACACCGGGGAGCTGTTTTTT
CASKKGGNTGELFF
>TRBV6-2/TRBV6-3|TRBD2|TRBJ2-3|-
TGTGCCAGCAGTTACGGGCGACTAGCGTTAGATACGCAGTATTTT
CASSYGRLALDTQYF
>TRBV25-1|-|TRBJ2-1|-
TGTGCCAGCAGTGAACCGGGGAATGAGCAGTTCTTC
CASSEPGNEQFF
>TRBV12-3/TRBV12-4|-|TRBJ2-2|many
TGTGCCAGCAGATTAGCGGAGCGGAACACCGGGGAGCTGTTTTTT
CASRLAERNTGELFF
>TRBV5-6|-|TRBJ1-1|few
TGTGCCAGCAGCATCTTGACGACGAGGAATTTCTTT
CASSILTTRNFF
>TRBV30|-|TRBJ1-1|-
TGTGCCTGGACTTCCGAGGGGGTTGAAGCTTTCTTT
CAWTSEGVEAFF
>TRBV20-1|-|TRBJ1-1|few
TGCAGTGCTAGAGAGAACGAGGGGGCTTTCTTT
CSARENEGAFF
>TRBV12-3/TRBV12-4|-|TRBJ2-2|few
TGTGCCAGCAGTTTAGTTTCTGGGGCCGGGGAGCTGTTTTTT
CASSLVSGAGELFF
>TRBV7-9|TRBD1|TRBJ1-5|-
TGTGCCAGCAGCAGGGACAGCTATAGCAATCAGCCCCAGCATTTT
CASSRDSYSNQPQHF
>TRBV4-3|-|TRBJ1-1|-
TGCGCCAGCAGCCAAGATCTTGGTAGGACTGAAGCTTTCTTT
CASSQDLGRTEAFF
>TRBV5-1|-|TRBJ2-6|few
TGCGCCAGCAGCGGATGGGGGCTCTCTGGGGCCAACGTCCTGACTTTC
CASSGWGLSGANVLTF
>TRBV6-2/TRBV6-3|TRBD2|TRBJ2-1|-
TGTGCCATCGGGCGGGGGGATGAGCAGTTCTTC
CAIGRGDEQFF